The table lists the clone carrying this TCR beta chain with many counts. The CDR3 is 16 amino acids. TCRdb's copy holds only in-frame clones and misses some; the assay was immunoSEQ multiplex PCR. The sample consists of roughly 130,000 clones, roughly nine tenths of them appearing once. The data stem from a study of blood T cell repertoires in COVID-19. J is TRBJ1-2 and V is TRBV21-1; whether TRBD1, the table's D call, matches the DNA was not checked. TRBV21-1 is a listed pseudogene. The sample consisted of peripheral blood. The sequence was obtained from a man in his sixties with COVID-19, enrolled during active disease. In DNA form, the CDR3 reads TGTGCCAGCAGCCCGCATAGGGGACAGGGTGCGGCTGGCTACACCTTC. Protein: CASSPHRGQGAAGYTF.